The sample holds one count of the clone carrying this T cell receptor (beta chain). Its antigen is not known. The data originate from a study of shared clonotypes between healthy human individuals. Findings and caveats of the study: Clonotypes shared by all four donors outscored non-shared clonotypes in generation probability.

Germline loops: CDR1 SGHTS, CDR2 YDEGEE. V lost 0 bases and J 2 bases, leaving 5 bases between the germline ends. This CDR3 has 13 residues. TCRdb's copy holds only in-frame clones and misses some; the assay was immunoSEQ multiplex PCR. Of roughly 2.4 million clones detected, approximately 95% appear once; the ten largest clones hold around 0.13%. The specimen sequenced was naive CD4+ T cells sorted from blood. The sample's subset: CD45RA+ positively selected. This TCR was recovered from a young man in good health. V usage is TRBV5-8 and J usage is TRBJ1-2; no reliable D call. CDR3 loop: CASSLGINYGYTF. For the CDR3, the DNA is TGTGCCAGCAGCTTGGGGATCAACTATGGCTACACCTTC.